This T cell receptor (beta chain) was recovered during a study of beta chain features in type 1 diabetes (dated by TCRdb to between 2017 and 2018). At the level of the whole study: No differences in mean age, gender distribution, total cell number or subset yield were found between patients and healthy donors. Naive and central memory subsets were obtained from all 30 or so donors, but regulatory and stem cell-like memory subsets were isolated from only 8 patients and roughly 8 healthy donors. A total of roughly 100 million sorted cells were examined across all samples, and a strong correlation was observed between cell number per subset and RNA yield. The study compared TCRB repertoires of sorted circulating CD4+ T cell subsets between recently diagnosed type 1 diabetes patients and matched healthy donors.

Looking up the germline V gene yields CDR1 LGHNA and CDR2 YSLEER. There are 13 amino acids in the CDR3, from cysteine to phenylalanine inclusive. The kept DNA is CDR3 alone, 39 bases in frame from the first base. Trimming at the junction amounts to 4 bases on V and 4 bases on J, and the germline ends lie 10 bases apart. Each donor gave one peripheral blood draw, approximately 120 mL on average, collected into heparinised tubes. Naive, central memory, regulatory and stem cell-like memory CD4+ T cells were sorted on a BD FACSAria II using a panel including CD45RO, CCR7, CD25, CD127, CD95 and CD27. All sorted populations exceeded 98% purity. PBMCs were isolated immediately by Lymphoprep density gradient centrifugation and stained directly without culture. Samples were stained and sorted in pairs, with one healthy donor and one patient per experiment, so that batch effects were minimized. With respect to this clone: There is no known antigen for this receptor. It has no much larger one-base neighbor in the sample; base qualities were not kept.

Here is what the overall study found, with its caveats: Shorter templates might have been favored by PCR, but patient and control samples were amplified and corrected together, so both groups would have been affected equally by any skew. Because small numbers of individuals were included in the HLA sub-analyses, any influence of HLA type on TCRB rearrangement was left unresolved. At VDJ recombination sites, patients with type 1 diabetes made fewer insertions and deleted more nucleotides, a pattern implying thymic rearrangement abnormalities. Because cDNA was sequenced instead of genomic DNA, highly expressing activated cells could be over-represented, though the groups showed no difference in activation or CD3 levels. Type 1 diabetes patients showed a moderate but significant shortening of TCRB CDR3 length in all four CD4+ subsets. The naive, central memory and regulatory TCRB repertoires appeared to resemble one another more closely among patients than among healthy donors.

All of the isolated RNA was reverse transcribed with the High Capacity cDNA Reverse Transcription Kit, so expressed TCRB transcripts were sequenced. Deep immunoSEQ sequencing was performed on naive, central memory and regulatory T cell samples, with an average of approximately 3.9 million total reads per sample. Sorted cells were lysed in RLT buffer, and RNA was extracted using DNase-treated RNeasy Micro or Mini kits according to cell number. Each cell subset was processed on its own to prevent cross-contamination, while patient and healthy donor samples were processed together. The immunoSEQ multiplex PCR was used to amplify TCRB sequences from cDNA, generating 87-bp fragments that spanned the CDR3 region. Sequencing of the amplicons was performed on the Illumina HiSeq platform. On the authors' methods: PCR bias was computationally corrected using synthetic template baselines, reads within Hamming distance 2 were collapsed, and singletons that could not be merged were discarded. By aligning reads against IMGT, V, D and J genes, CDR3 length, and insertions or deletions at six rearrangement sites were assigned. Within each subset, clonotype counts were normalized to sorted cell number, after which true diversity and Gini coefficients were computed with the tcR R package. Repertoire sharing was quantified using the overlap coefficient calculated on TCRB nucleotide sequences. As a proxy for the pre-selection repertoire, out-of-frame TCRB sequences from naive cells were analyzed. What TCRdb holds here is the immuneACCESS table cut down to in-frame rearrangements. Part of the clones is not present; checked against another copy, under half of the missing clones reflect an unresolved V gene, and the others are unexplained. The V and J calls and the clone size are those of that table, but D and trimming were determined from the DNA. This sample is represented by under 400,000 clones; over 10% of them were singletons. The ten largest clones add up to 0.0085% to 0.012% of the sample.

The sample taken for sequencing was naive CD4+ T cells from blood. The sample's cell subset or site label, in plain terms: true naive CD4+ T cells. This clonotype was obtained from a woman aged 18-29 years with type 1 diabetes. The chain uses TRBV4-3 and TRBJ1-1, with TRBD1 perhaps the D gene, on 6 matching bases. The nucleotides read TGCGCCAGCAGCCGACAGGAGAGCACTGAAGCTTTCTTT. It is translated as CASSRQESTEAFF.